This T cell receptor (beta chain) was sequenced during a study of Ad26.COV2.S vaccination and SARS-CoV-2 variants. The germline V gene has CDR1 SGHAT and CDR2 FQNNGV. The V end was cut by 7 bases, the J end by 5 bases, with 15 bases between. The CDR3 covers 13 residues. The study, taken as a whole, reports: Vaccine recipients and placebo recipients showed similar non-spike TCR breadth. Researchers cautioned that TCR breadth and depth analyses may have underestimated total T cell responses. It was reported that spike-specific CD8+ and CD4+ T cell responses were substantially broad after vaccination.

Regarding treatment: over 15 received Ad26.COV2.S at low or high dose, single or two shots; a few received placebo; per-sample allocation not given. Sampling was done on day 63 after the first vaccine or placebo injection. Whoever gave the sample was an adult aged 18-55 years in Boston. Profiled with immunoSEQ multiplex PCR; TCRdb holds only in-frame clones, not every one. The sample comprises fewer than 900,000 clones, more than 80% of which are singletons, and about 1.5% rests with the top ten. Turning to this clone: Its cognate antigen is unknown.

The chain recombines TRBV11-2 with TRBJ2-7; tentative D call: TRBD1 (5 bases). This specimen consisted of peripheral blood, obtained in a trial of Ad26.COV2.S vaccine versus placebo. The TCR was taken from a person between 18 and 65 years old who received the Ad26.COV2.S COVID-19 vaccine or a placebo. In DNA form, the CDR3 reads TGTGCCAGCAACAGGCAGGGAATCGACGAGCAGTACTTC. This sequence encodes CASNRQGIDEQYF.